This TCR beta chain was profiled in a study of T cells in Graves' hyperthyroidism and ophthalmopathy. These patients, aged 18 to 65, had recently diagnosed hyperthyroidism lasting under 2 months. Reasons for excluding patients were uncontrolled infection, other autoimmune disease, pregnancy or lactation. Diagnoses rested on clinical symptoms, serum thyroxine and TRAb, thyroid ultrasound and orbital computed tomography. As for this clonotype: The antigen is undetermined.

Regions amplified from RNA transcripts were the TCR beta CDR3 regions. The study used the HTBI primer set for a first-round RT-PCR of the TCR CDR3. TCRdb analysed the multiplex PCR reads with MiXCR anew, one entry per CDR3 protein. The table lists some 98,000 distinct CDR3 sequences, around 42% of them singletons. Study-level points and caveats: Most expanded thyroid clonotypes above 0.001 recurred in blood.

Germline assignment: CDR1 SEHNR and CDR2 FQNEAQ (reference sequence). V lost 5 bases, J lost 0 bases, and 13 bases lay in between. The CDR3 has 15 amino acids. Sequenced input: peripheral blood or thyroid tissue (not recorded which). The sequence was collected from a woman between 25 and 40 years old with Graves' hyperthyroidism. The genes are TRBV7-9 and TRBJ1-1, with a possible D match to TRBD1 (5 bases). The CDR3 sequence: CASSVSDSLNTEAFF. CDR3 nucleotide sequence: TGTGCCAGCAGCGTCTCCGACAGCTTGAACACTGAAGCTTTCTTT.